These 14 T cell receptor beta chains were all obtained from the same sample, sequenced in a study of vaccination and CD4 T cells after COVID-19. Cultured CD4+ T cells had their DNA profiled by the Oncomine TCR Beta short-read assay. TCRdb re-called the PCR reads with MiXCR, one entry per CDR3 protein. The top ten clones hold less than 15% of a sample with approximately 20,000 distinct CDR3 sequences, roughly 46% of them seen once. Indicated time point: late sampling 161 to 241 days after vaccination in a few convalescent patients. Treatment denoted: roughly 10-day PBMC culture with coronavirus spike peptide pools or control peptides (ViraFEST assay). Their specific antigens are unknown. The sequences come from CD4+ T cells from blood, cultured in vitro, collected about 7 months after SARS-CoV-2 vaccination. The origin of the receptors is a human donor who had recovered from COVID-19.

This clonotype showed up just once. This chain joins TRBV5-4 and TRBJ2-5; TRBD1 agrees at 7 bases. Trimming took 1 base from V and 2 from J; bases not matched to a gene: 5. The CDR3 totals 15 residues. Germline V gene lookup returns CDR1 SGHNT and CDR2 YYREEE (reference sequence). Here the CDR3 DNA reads TGTGCCAGCAGCTTGAGAAGCAGGGGGCAAGAGACCCAGTACTTC. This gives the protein CASSLRSRGQETQYF.

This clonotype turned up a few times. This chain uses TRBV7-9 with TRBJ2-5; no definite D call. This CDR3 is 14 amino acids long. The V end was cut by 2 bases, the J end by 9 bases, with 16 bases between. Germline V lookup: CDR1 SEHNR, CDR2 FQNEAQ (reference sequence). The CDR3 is CASSLKGGPGSQYF. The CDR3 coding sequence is TGTGCCAGCAGCTTAAAAGGCGGACCTGGGTCCCAGTACTTC. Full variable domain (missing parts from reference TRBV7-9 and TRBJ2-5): DTGVSQNPRHKITKRGQNVTFRCDPISEHNRLYWYRQTLGQGPEFLTYFQNEAQLEKSRLLSDRFSAERPKGSFSTLEIQRTEQGDSAMYLCASSLKGGPGSQYFGPGTRLLVL.

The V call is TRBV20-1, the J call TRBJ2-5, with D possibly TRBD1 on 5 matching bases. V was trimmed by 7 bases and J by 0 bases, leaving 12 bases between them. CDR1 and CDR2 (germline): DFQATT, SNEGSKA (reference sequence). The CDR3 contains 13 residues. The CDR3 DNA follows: TGCAGTGGGGCAGCAGGGAACCAAGAGACCCAGTACTTC. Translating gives CSGAAGNQETQYF.

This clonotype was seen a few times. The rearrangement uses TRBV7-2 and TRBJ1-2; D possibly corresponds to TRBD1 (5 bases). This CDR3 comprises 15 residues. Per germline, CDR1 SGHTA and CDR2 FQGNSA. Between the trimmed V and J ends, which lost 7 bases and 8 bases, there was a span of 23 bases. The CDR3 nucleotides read TGTGCCAGCACCGCGGGGATGACAGTTCTAAGGGGCTACACCTTC. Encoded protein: CASTAGMTVLRGYTF. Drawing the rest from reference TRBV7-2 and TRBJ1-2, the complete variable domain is GAGVSQSPSNKVTEKGKDVELRCDPISGHTALYWYRQSLGQGLEFLIYFQGNSAPDKSGLPSDRFSAERTGGSVSTLTIQRTQQEDSAVYLCASTAGMTVLRGYTFGSGTRLTVV.

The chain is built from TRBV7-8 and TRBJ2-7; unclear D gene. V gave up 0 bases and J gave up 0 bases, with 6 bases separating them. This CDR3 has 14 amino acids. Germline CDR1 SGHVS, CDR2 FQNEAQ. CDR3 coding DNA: TGTGCCAGCAGCTTAGCCCACAACTCCTACGAGCAGTACTTC. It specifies CASSLAHNSYEQYF.

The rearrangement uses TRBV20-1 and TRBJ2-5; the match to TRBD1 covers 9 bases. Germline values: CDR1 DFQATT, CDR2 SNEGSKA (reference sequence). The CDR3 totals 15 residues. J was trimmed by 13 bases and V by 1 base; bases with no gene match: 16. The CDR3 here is CSARAEGNRGLCRYF. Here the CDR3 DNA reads TGCAGTGCTAGAGCCGAGGGGAACAGGGGGCTTTGTCGGTACTTC.

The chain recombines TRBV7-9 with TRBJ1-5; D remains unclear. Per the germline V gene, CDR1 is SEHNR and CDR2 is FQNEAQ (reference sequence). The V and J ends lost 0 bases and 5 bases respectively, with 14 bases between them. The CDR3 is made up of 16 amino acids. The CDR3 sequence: CASSLAAVSDYQPQHF. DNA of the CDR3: TGTGCCAGCAGCTTAGCAGCGGTGTCAGATTATCAGCCCCAGCATTTT. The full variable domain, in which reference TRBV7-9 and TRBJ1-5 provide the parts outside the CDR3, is DTGVSQNPRHKITKRGQNVTFRCDPISEHNRLYWYRQTLGQGPEFLTYFQNEAQLEKSRLLSDRFSAERPKGSFSTLEIQRTEQGDSAMYLCASSLAAVSDYQPQHFGDGTRLSIL.

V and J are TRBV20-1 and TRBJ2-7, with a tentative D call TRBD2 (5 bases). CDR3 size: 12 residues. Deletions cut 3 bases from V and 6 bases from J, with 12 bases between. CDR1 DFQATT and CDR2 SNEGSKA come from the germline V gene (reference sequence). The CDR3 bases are TGCAGTGCTAGGAAACTAGAGGGCGAGCAGTACTTC. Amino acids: CSARKLEGEQYF.

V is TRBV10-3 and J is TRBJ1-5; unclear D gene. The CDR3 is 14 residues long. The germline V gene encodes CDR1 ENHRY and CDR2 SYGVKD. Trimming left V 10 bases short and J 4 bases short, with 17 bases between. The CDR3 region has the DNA TGTGCCACAGTTCAAGGGTTAAGTAATCAGCCCCAGCATTTT. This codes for CATVQGLSNQPQHF.

The CDR3 nucleotides are TGTGCCAGCAGCTTAGCGCTAGCGGGAACCTACAATGAGCAGTTCTTC. Protein sequence: CASSLALAGTYNEQFF. V usage is TRBV7-9 and J usage is TRBJ2-1; 9 nucleotides line up with TRBD2. The V gene's germline CDR1 is SEHNR and CDR2 FQNEAQ (reference sequence). The J segment lost 2 bases and the V segment lost 0 bases, leaving 2 bases of the junction unmatched. This CDR3 spans 16 amino acids.

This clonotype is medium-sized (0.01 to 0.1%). The CDR3 bases are TGTGCCAGCAGTATAGCGGGGCAAGAGACCCAGTACTTC. Translated, it gives CASSIAGQETQYF. The V gene is TRBV7-9, the J gene TRBJ2-5; TRBD2 matches 8 bases. The CDR3 sequence is 13 residues long. V lost 6 bases, J lost 2 bases, and 2 bases stayed unmatched. The germline V gene encodes CDR1 SEHNR and CDR2 FQNEAQ (reference sequence).

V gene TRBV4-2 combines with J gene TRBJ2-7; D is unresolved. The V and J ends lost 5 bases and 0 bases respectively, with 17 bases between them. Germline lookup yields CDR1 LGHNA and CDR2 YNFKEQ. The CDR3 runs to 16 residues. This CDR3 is CASSILPALLSYEQYF. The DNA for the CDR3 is TGTGCCAGCAGCATCCTCCCGGCCCTGCTCTCCTACGAGCAGTACTTC.

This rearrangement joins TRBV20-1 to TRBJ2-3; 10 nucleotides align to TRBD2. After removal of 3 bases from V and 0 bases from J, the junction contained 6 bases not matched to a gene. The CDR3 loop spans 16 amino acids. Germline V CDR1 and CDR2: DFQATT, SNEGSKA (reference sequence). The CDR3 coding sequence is TGCAGTGCTAGGTCCCGGACTAGCGGTAGCACAGATACGCAGTATTTT. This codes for CSARSRTSGSTDTQYF.

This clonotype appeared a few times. The CDR3 protein is CASSTTRGPRVYTEAFF. The CDR3 region has the DNA TGTGCCAGCAGCACAACCAGGGGGCCTCGGGTGTACACTGAAGCTTTCTTT. V gene TRBV7-8 combines with J gene TRBJ1-1; 8 bases align to TRBD1. The germline gives CDR1 SGHVS, CDR2 FQNEAQ. The V segment lost 5 bases and the J segment 3 bases; nucleotides outside the gene matches: 14. This CDR3 is built from 17 residues.